These T cell receptor beta chains were read from a single sample in a study of blood T cell repertoires in COVID-19. The method was immunoSEQ multiplex PCR; TCRdb's version includes in-frame clones alone and lacks a portion of them. The table has more than 200,000 clones, more than 70% seen once. Sequenced: peripheral blood. The receptors derive from a woman aged 35 to 49 who had recovered from COVID-19. Each CDR3 is given without its conserved first and last residue. Each record gives: V gene, CDR3 protein.

v_call: TRBV5-4; cdr3_aa: ASSLDGQGLYEQY
v_call: TRBV29-1; cdr3_aa: SVERDRGGGYT
v_call: TRBV28; cdr3_aa: ASSLFLAGTGELF
v_call: TRBV18; cdr3_aa: ASSQSRGNQETQY
v_call: TRBV5-1; cdr3_aa: ASSLGGYTDTQY
v_call: TRBV6-2/TRBV6-3; cdr3_aa: ASSFRGRAFGELF
v_call: TRBV12-3/TRBV12-4; cdr3_aa: ASRDTGEDGYT
v_call: TRBV2; cdr3_aa: ASRETGDDYGYT
v_call: TRBV19; cdr3_aa: ASTVTGSRSPLH
v_call: TRBV4-1; cdr3_aa: ASSQEVTASSQY
v_call: TRBV19; cdr3_aa: ASTDLSVDRAYYGYT
v_call: TRBV5-5; cdr3_aa: ASSGRTDTQY
v_call: TRBV19; cdr3_aa: ASSMRQGGEKLF
v_call: TRBV19; cdr3_aa: ASSIGTSGRSNEQF